Listed below are T cell receptor beta chains from one sample, sequenced in a study of blood T cell repertoires in COVID-19. Using immunoSEQ multiplex PCR, the repertoire was profiled, and TCRdb retains in-frame clones only, with some absent. The table lists about 400,000 clones, around nine tenths of them singletons. The sample taken for sequencing was peripheral blood. These receptors all come from a human donor in a cohort sampled during active COVID-19. Both conserved end residues are part of each CDR3. The D gene is left open where the match is weak. The size entry is marked missing in some rows and otherwise reads once, few, many or a size class.

cdr3_length	v_call	j_call	d_call	clone_size	cdr3_aa	cdr3_nt
13	TRBV9	TRBJ2-7	NA	NA	CASSRDTRSEQYF	TGTGCCAGCAGCCGGGACACCCGCAGCGAGCAGTACTTC
16	TRBV4-2	TRBJ1-2	NA	NA	CASSQAGQGTSYGYTF	TGTGCCAGCAGCCAAGCGGGTCAGGGTACGTCCTATGGCTACACCTTC
17	TRBV28	TRBJ2-7	TRBD2	NA	CASSLTPGRTSGGEQYF	TGTGCCAGCAGTCTGACACCCGGTAGGACGTCCGGGGGGGAGCAGTACTTC
16	TRBV11-1	TRBJ2-5	NA	NA	CASSSYLQGTQETQYF	TGTGCCAGCAGCTCTTACTTACAGGGAACCCAAGAGACCCAGTACTTC
14	TRBV4-2	TRBJ2-7	NA	NA	CASSQAPGAYEQYF	TGTGCCAGCAGCCAAGCCCCGGGGGCCTACGAGCAGTACTTC
16	TRBV18	TRBJ1-1	NA	few	CASSLGMGIQDTEAFF	TGTGCCAGCTCACTTGGAATGGGGATACAGGACACTGAAGCTTTCTTT
16	TRBV19	TRBJ2-5	TRBD2	NA	CASSIDLAGGGETQYF	TGTGCCAGTAGTATAGATTTGGCGGGAGGAGGAGAGACCCAGTACTTC
11	TRBV30	TRBJ2-7	NA	once	CAQSTGSEQYF	TGTGCCCAATCAACGGGGTCCGAGCAGTACTTC
13	TRBV5-5	TRBJ1-5	NA	NA	CASSWEGLRAQHF	TGTGCCAGCAGCTGGGAGGGGCTACGGGCCCAGCATTTT
14	TRBV6-1	TRBJ2-7	NA	NA	CASSEVWGAYEQYF	TGTGCCAGCAGTGAAGTCTGGGGGGCCTACGAGCAGTACTTC
13	TRBV3-1/TRBV3-2	TRBJ1-2	TRBD1	NA	CASGYRGLYGYTF	TGTGCCAGCGGCTACAGGGGGCTCTATGGCTACACCTTC
13	TRBV2	TRBJ2-1	TRBD2	NA	CASVPAGGHEQFF	TGTGCCAGCGTCCCAGCGGGAGGCCATGAGCAGTTCTTC
13	TRBV4-2	TRBJ1-1	TRBD1	NA	CASSQAHRGEAFF	TGTGCCAGCAGCCAAGCTCACAGGGGCGAAGCTTTCTTT
17	TRBV11-3	TRBJ2-1	TRBD2	once	CASSSGELAGVRNEQFF	TGTGCCAGCAGCTCCGGCGAACTAGCGGGAGTGAGAAATGAGCAGTTCTTC
12	TRBV5-6	TRBJ2-3	NA	few	CASSRSTDTQYF	TGTGCCAGCAGTCGGAGCACAGATACGCAGTATTTT
13	TRBV16	TRBJ2-7	TRBD1	NA	CASNSDRGGEQYF	TGTGCCAGCAACTCGGACAGGGGCGGCGAGCAGTACTTC
15	TRBV2	TRBJ2-1	TRBD2	NA	CASSSSGGAYNEQFF	TGTGCCAGCAGTTCTAGCGGGGGGGCCTACAATGAGCAGTTCTTC
16	TRBV10-2	TRBJ1-5	TRBD1	NA	CASSEYGTGIGQPQHF	TGCGCCAGCAGTGAGTACGGGACAGGGATCGGTCAGCCCCAGCATTTT
14	TRBV7-9	TRBJ1-1	TRBD1	NA	CASNWGQGGTEAFF	TGTGCCAGCAACTGGGGACAGGGGGGGACTGAAGCTTTCTTT
13	TRBV15	TRBJ2-5	TRBD1	NA	CATADRGMLTQYF	TGTGCCACCGCGGACAGGGGAATGTTGACCCAGTACTTC
15	TRBV5-1	TRBJ2-1	NA	NA	CASSPRGSSYNEQFF	TGCGCCAGCAGCCCCCGGGGGAGCTCCTACAATGAGCAGTTCTTC
15	TRBV7-3	TRBJ2-5	TRBD1	NA	CASSPTGTGVETQYF	TGTGCCAGCAGTCCTACCGGGACAGGGGTAGAGACCCAGTACTTC
16	TRBV25-1	TRBJ2-3	TRBD2	NA	CASSEQGTSGRDTQYF	TGTGCCAGCAGTGAGCAAGGGACTAGCGGAAGAGATACGCAGTATTTT
14	TRBV6-6	TRBJ2-7	NA	NA	CASSYSKQDYEQYF	TGTGCCAGCAGTTACTCCAAACAGGATTACGAGCAGTACTTC
13	TRBV24-1	TRBJ2-5	NA	NA	CATSGAAGTTQYF	TGTGCCACCAGTGGGGCGGCGGGGACGACCCAGTACTTC
15	TRBV3-1/TRBV3-2	TRBJ1-6	NA	few	CASKQASSYNSPLHF	TGTGCCAGCAAGCAGGCGAGCTCCTATAATTCACCCCTCCACTTT
12	TRBV19	TRBJ1-2	NA	NA	CASTAGNYGYTF	TGTGCCAGTACTGCAGGGAACTATGGCTACACCTTC
19	TRBV5-8	TRBJ2-3	TRBD2	NA	CASSHGTSGGFRGTDTQYF	TGTGCCAGCAGCCACGGGACTAGCGGGGGGTTCAGGGGTACAGATACGCAGTATTTT
14	TRBV2	TRBJ1-1	TRBD1	NA	CASSGQGAGTEAFF	TGTGCCAGCAGTGGCCAGGGGGCAGGCACTGAAGCTTTCTTT
18	TRBV5-1	TRBJ2-1	TRBD2	NA	CASSLRRTSGTPGNEQFF	TGCGCCAGCAGCTTGAGAAGGACTAGCGGGACTCCTGGCAATGAGCAGTTCTTC
15	TRBV9	TRBJ1-4	NA	NA	CASSTLGQGNEKLFF	TGTGCCAGCAGCACATTGGGGCAGGGTAATGAAAAACTGTTTTTT
15	TRBV30	TRBJ2-1	TRBD2	NA	CASTRASGGTNEQFF	TGTGCTTCGACCCGGGCTAGCGGGGGGACCAATGAGCAGTTCTTC
20	TRBV11-2	TRBJ2-3	TRBD2	NA	CASSLEGGLAGDRPTDTQYF	TGTGCCAGCAGCTTAGAGGGAGGGCTAGCGGGAGACCGACCAACAGATACGCAGTATTTT
14	TRBV28	TRBJ2-5	TRBD2	NA	CASSFVGTTETQYF	TGTGCCAGCAGTTTTGTTGGGACTACAGAGACCCAGTACTTC
14	TRBV4-1	TRBJ2-1	NA	NA	CASSQPGRNNEQFF	TGCGCCAGCAGCCAGCCCGGGAGAAACAATGAGCAGTTCTTC
17	TRBV18	TRBJ2-7	TRBD2	few	CASSPMGLAGVAYEQYF	TGTGCCAGCTCACCAATGGGACTAGCGGGAGTGGCCTACGAGCAGTACTTC
15	TRBV5-4	TRBJ2-2	TRBD2	NA	CASKAGGGNTGELFF	TGTGCCAGCAAAGCGGGGGGTGGGAACACCGGGGAGCTGTTTTTT
14	TRBV6-5	TRBJ2-2	TRBD2	NA	CASSGEGPTGELFF	TGTGCCAGCTCGGGGGAGGGTCCCACCGGGGAGCTGTTTTTT
13	TRBV4-1	TRBJ1-2	NA	NA	CASSHPGKYGYTF	TGCGCCAGCAGCCATCCGGGAAAGTATGGCTACACCTTC
11	TRBV6-5	TRBJ2-5	NA	NA	CASSQAGTQYF	TGTGCCAGCAGCCAGGCGGGGACCCAGTACTTC
15	TRBV11-2	TRBJ2-1	NA	NA	CASSLGRVAYNEQFF	TGTGCCAGCAGCTTAGGGCGGGTCGCCTACAATGAGCAGTTCTTC
15	TRBV19	TRBJ1-5	TRBD1	NA	CASSTTGDGNQPQHF	TGTGCCAGTAGTACTACAGGGGATGGCAATCAGCCCCAGCATTTT
13	TRBV6-5	TRBJ1-6	NA	NA	CASSGAYNSPLHF	TGTGCCAGCTCAGGTGCCTATAATTCACCCCTCCACTTT
13	TRBV7-3	TRBJ2-7	NA	NA	CASSRTRGYEQYF	TGTGCCAGCAGCCGAACACGGGGTTACGAGCAGTACTTC
16	TRBV4-2	TRBJ1-5	TRBD1	NA	CASSQDGQGVGQPQHF	TGTGCCAGCAGCCAGGACGGACAGGGGGTTGGACAGCCCCAGCATTTT
15	TRBV27	TRBJ1-2	TRBD1	NA	CASSFSGGPNYGYTF	TGTGCCAGCAGTTTTTCAGGGGGTCCTAACTATGGCTACACCTTC
16	TRBV5-5	TRBJ2-2	TRBD2	NA	CASSFTSGVKTGELFF	TGTGCCAGCAGCTTCACTAGCGGGGTTAAAACCGGGGAGCTGTTTTTT
14	TRBV19	TRBJ2-2	TRBD1	NA	CAREQGGDTGELFF	TGTGCCAGAGAACAGGGGGGAGACACCGGGGAGCTGTTTTTT
14	TRBV6-5	TRBJ2-7	TRBD2	once	CASVGPGGSDEQYF	TGTGCCAGTGTTGGTCCGGGGGGGTCTGACGAGCAGTACTTC
13	TRBV6-6	TRBJ1-2	NA	NA	CASSYYSGGGYTF	TGTGCCAGCAGTTACTATTCGGGTGGGGGCTACACCTTC